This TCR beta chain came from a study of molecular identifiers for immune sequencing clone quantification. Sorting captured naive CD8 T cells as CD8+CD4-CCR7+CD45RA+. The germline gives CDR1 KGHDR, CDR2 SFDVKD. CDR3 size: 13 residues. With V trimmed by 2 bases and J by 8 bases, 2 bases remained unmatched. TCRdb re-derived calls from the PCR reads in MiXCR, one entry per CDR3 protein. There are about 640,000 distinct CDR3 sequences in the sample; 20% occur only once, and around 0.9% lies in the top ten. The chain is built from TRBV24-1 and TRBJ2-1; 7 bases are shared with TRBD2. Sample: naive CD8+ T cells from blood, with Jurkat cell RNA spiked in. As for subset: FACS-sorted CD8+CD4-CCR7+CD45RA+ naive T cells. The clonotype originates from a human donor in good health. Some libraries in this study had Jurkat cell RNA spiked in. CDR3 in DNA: TGTGCCACCAGTGATTCTCGGGGGGATGAGCAGTTCTTC. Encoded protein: CATSDSRGDEQFF.